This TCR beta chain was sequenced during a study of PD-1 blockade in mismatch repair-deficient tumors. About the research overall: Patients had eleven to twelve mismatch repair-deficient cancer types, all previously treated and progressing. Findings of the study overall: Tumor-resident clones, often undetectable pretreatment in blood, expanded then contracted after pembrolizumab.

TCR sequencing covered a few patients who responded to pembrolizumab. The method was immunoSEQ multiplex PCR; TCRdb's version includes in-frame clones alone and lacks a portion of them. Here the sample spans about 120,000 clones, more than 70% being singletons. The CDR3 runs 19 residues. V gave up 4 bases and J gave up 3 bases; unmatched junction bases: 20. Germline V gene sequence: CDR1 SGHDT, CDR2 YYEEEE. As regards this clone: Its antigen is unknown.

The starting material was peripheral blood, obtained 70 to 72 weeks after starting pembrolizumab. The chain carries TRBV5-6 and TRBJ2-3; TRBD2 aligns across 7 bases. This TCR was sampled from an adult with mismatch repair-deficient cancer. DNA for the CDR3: TGTGCCAGCAGCCCCCTGGCGGGCGGGAGCCTCAGGCATACAGATACGCAGTATTTT. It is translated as CASSPLAGGSLRHTDTQYF.